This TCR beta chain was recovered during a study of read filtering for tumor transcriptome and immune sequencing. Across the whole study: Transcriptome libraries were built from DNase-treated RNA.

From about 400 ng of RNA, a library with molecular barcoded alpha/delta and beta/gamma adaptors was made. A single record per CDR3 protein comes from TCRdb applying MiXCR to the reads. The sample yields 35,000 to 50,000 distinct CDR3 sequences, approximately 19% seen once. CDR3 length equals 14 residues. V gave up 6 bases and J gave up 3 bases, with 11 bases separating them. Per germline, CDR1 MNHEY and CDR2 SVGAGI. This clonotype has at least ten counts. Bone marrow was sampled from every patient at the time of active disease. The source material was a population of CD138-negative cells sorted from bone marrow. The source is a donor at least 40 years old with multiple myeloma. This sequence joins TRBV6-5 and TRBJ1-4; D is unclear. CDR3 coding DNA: TGTGCCAGCAGGTTGGGCATGGCTAATGAAAAACTGTTTTTT. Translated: CASRLGMANEKLFF.